This T cell receptor (beta chain) originates from a study of early T cells in non-severe SARS-CoV-2 infection. The CDR3 extends over 15 amino acids. Germline-derived CDR1 and CDR2 are DFQATT and SNEGSKA (reference sequence). J lost 9 bases, V lost 1 base, and 4 bases had no gene match. TCRdb re-called the 5' RACE reads with MiXCR, one entry per CDR3 protein. Of under 85,000 distinct CDR3 sequences listed, over 10% were seen once; the top ten hold 4.5% to 7%. The sequencing used whole blood, collected at baseline. This sequence originates from an adult who was a healthcare worker with PCR-confirmed SARS-CoV-2 infection or an uninfected control (not recorded which). The J gene is TRBJ2-1, the V gene TRBV20-1; 15 positions agree with TRBD2. CDR3 nucleotides: TGCAGTGCTAGAGGGGGACTAGCGGGAGGCACTGAGCAGTTCTTC. This gives the protein CSARGGLAGGTEQFF.